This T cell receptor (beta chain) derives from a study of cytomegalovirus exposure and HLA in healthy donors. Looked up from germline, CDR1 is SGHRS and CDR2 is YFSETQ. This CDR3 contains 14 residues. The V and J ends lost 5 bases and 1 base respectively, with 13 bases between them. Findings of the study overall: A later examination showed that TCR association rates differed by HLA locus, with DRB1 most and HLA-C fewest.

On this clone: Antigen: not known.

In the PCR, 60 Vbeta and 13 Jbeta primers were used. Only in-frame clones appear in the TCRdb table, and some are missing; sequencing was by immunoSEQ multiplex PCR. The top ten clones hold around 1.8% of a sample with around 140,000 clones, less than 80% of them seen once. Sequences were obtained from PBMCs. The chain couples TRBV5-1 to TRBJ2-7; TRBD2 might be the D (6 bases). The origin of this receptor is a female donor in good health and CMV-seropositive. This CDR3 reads CASRRIAGSYEQYF. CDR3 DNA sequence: TGCGCCAGCAGACGGATCGCGGGATCCTACGAGCAGTACTTC.